Listed below are T cell receptor beta chains from one sample, sequenced in a study of brain T cells in children with intractable seizures. Only in-frame clones appear in the TCRdb table, and some are missing; sequencing was by immunoSEQ multiplex PCR. The top ten hold 5% to 7.5% of the sample, which has about 22,000 clones, around 94% seen once. The source material was peripheral blood, sampled at surgery. These receptors were taken from a boy between 10 and 17 years old with focal cortical dysplasia and intractable seizures. The CDR3 runs from the conserved cysteine through the conserved F or W. Fields, in order: J gene, V gene, D gene, CDR3 protein. D genes are given only for firm matches.

TRBJ2-3 | TRBV27 | - | CASRRGLYTDTQYF
TRBJ1-2 | TRBV10-3 | - | CAIRGQGNYGYTF
TRBJ1-1 | TRBV12-3/TRBV12-4 | - | CASRYDGEAFF
TRBJ2-5 | TRBV11-2 | TRBD2 | CASSPRLADQETQYF
TRBJ2-5 | TRBV5-5 | TRBD2 | CASSLIPVAGGSETQYF
TRBJ1-5 | TRBV7-8 | - | CASSTARSNQPQHF
TRBJ1-1 | TRBV6-5 | - | CASSTGLWYTEAFF
TRBJ1-1 | TRBV27 | - | CASSSGRGTEAFF
TRBJ1-3 | TRBV2 | - | CASKKVVSGNTIYF
TRBJ2-1 | TRBV19 | - | CASKTWGPGDNEQFF
TRBJ2-3 | TRBV6-1 | TRBD2 | CASSARPPGGSTDTQYF
TRBJ1-1 | TRBV28 | TRBD1 | CASRGPGQGAEAFF
TRBJ1-3 | TRBV5-6 | - | CASSLQPVSGNTIYF
TRBJ2-2 | TRBV4-1 | TRBD1 | CASSQWTGGNTGELFF
TRBJ2-1 | TRBV2 | - | CASSDPYRDREGDEQFF
TRBJ1-5 | TRBV2 | TRBD1 | CASSGDRGNQPQHF
TRBJ2-1 | TRBV5-6 | TRBD2 | CASSWRGTINEQFF
TRBJ2-3 | TRBV3-1/TRBV3-2 | - | CASSQAKGQGTDTQYF
TRBJ2-1 | TRBV27 | - | CASSLSISLAQFF
TRBJ2-1 | TRBV5-4 | TRBD2 | CASSTASGRALNEQFF
TRBJ2-6 | TRBV19 | TRBD2 | CASSREGRAGANVLTF
TRBJ2-1 | TRBV4-1 | - | CASSPERLDSYNEQFF
TRBJ2-1 | TRBV7-9 | - | CASSRRSEQFF
TRBJ1-3 | TRBV29-1 | - | CSSWVGNTIYF
TRBJ2-4 | TRBV6-5 | - | CATTPEQLLPMDF
TRBJ2-2 | TRBV27 | TRBD1 | CASRGQGAGELFF
TRBJ2-6 | TRBV30 | TRBD1 | CAWAGDSISGANVLTF
TRBJ2-5 | TRBV13 | TRBD2 | CASSPRTSGQTQYF
TRBJ2-1 | TRBV6-4 | TRBD2 | CASSDGGGAFGNEQFF
TRBJ1-2 | TRBV9 | - | CASSVNRDGYTF
TRBJ2-3 | TRBV3-1/TRBV3-2 | TRBD2 | CASSQDWREGTDTQYF
TRBJ1-4 | TRBV7-9 | TRBD1 | CASSPTKPGQGAQKLFF
TRBJ2-1 | TRBV7-8 | - | CASSQEGPSSYNEQFF
TRBJ2-2 | TRBV28 | TRBD2 | CASSRGLAGGHVTGELFF
TRBJ1-3 | TRBV14 | - | CASSQKVWGFNTIYF
TRBJ2-7 | TRBV5-1 | TRBD1 | CASSHGQGYYEQYF
TRBJ2-7 | TRBV6-5 | - | CASSTRTVYEQYF
TRBJ1-4 | TRBV9 | TRBD1 | CASSARTGTGREKLFF
TRBJ2-1 | TRBV5-1 | - | CASSPSGRADEQFF
TRBJ1-1 | TRBV7-6 | - | CASSHGGGAPGNTEAFF
TRBJ1-2 | TRBV5-6 | TRBD1 | CASSRHTGGANYGYTF
TRBJ1-4 | TRBV7-9 | - | CASSLWPNEKLFF
TRBJ1-2 | TRBV5-1 | - | CASSLGGTYGYTF
TRBJ1-2 | TRBV19 | TRBD1 | CASNLRTGNYGYTF
TRBJ2-5 | TRBV3-1/TRBV3-2 | - | CASSQRTDQETQYF
TRBJ2-5 | TRBV7-7 | - | CASSLAAGLGETQYF
TRBJ1-1 | TRBV30 | - | CAWRGTGNTEAFF
TRBJ2-7 | TRBV3-1/TRBV3-2 | - | CASSQGIRGFLDEQYF
TRBJ1-2 | TRBV27 | TRBD1 | CASSLRQGIDYGYTF
TRBJ2-6 | TRBV6-4 | TRBD1 | CASSDGTGSGANVLTF
TRBJ1-4 | TRBV5-1 | - | CASSLVLGGATNEKLFF
TRBJ2-3 | TRBV4-1 | - | CASSQGEGVITDTQYF
TRBJ1-1 | TRBV6-6 | - | CASSYRGENTEAFF
TRBJ2-1 | TRBV2 | - | CASSWGTSSYNEQFF
TRBJ2-4 | TRBV2 | - | CASSGGGEAKNIQYF